This entry lists 5 T cell receptor beta chains sequenced from one sample in a study of T cells in Graves' hyperthyroidism and ophthalmopathy. The source material, RNA transcripts, was used to amplify TCR beta CDR3 regions. The HTBI primer set was used in a first-round RT-PCR of the TCR CDR3. TCRdb re-analysed the multiplex PCR reads in MiXCR, keeping a single row per CDR3 protein. Of 500,000 to 650,000 distinct CDR3 sequences listed, roughly 15% were seen once; the top ten hold roughly 18%. The material sequenced was blood. The receptors were gathered from a woman between 18 and 29 years old with Graves' ophthalmopathy.

V and J are TRBV5-5 and TRBJ2-2; tentatively, D is TRBD2 (5 bases). Per the germline V gene, CDR1 is SGHKS and CDR2 is YYEKEE (reference sequence). The CDR3 runs 15 residues. V gave up 4 bases and J gave up 3 bases, with 13 bases separating them. The CDR3 DNA follows: TGTGCCAGCAGCCTGATGAGGGTAGACACCGGGGAGCTGTTTTTT. Translation gives CASSLMRVDTGELFF.

As regards this clonotype: A much larger clone lies one base from this, so it may be a read error. This chain joins TRBV28 and TRBJ2-7; D might be TRBD2 (8 bases). V was trimmed by 8 bases and J by 2 bases, leaving 19 bases between them. Germline CDR1 is MDHEN and CDR2 is SYDVKM. CDR3 length: 15 residues. DNA for the CDR3: TGTGCCAGCTCACCAGGGGGACTAGAGGCCTACGAGCAGTACTTC. Protein product: CASSPGGLEAYEQYF.

V is TRBV10-3 and J is TRBJ1-5; 10 nucleotides match TRBD1. The CDR3 contains 17 residues. Losses at the gene ends were 4 bases for V and 3 bases for J; bases not matched to a gene: 9. CDR1 and CDR2 (germline): ENHRY, SYGVKD. The CDR3 loop reads CAISGEGQGVSNQPQHF. DNA of the CDR3: TGTGCCATCAGTGGAGAAGGACAGGGGGTCTCCAATCAGCCCCAGCATTTT.

The chain has TRBV10-3 and TRBJ2-2; D not certain. This CDR3 is 14 amino acids long. The V and J ends lost 4 bases and 0 bases respectively, with 6 bases between them. Germline-derived CDR1 and CDR2 are ENHRY and SYGVKD. CDR3 region: CAISVAPNTGELFF. CDR3 nucleotide sequence: TGTGCCATCAGTGTGGCGCCGAACACCGGGGAGCTGTTTTTT.

This clonotype was counted ten times or more. V gene TRBV28 combines with J gene TRBJ1-1; D perhaps matches TRBD1 (6 bases). The V end lost 6 bases, the J end lost 4 bases, and 6 bases lay between the germline ends. Germline V gene sequence: CDR1 MDHEN, CDR2 SYDVKM. The CDR3 runs 11 residues. For the CDR3, the DNA is TGTGCCAGCAGGGGGGCCACTGAAGCTTTCTTT. This sequence encodes CASRGATEAFF.